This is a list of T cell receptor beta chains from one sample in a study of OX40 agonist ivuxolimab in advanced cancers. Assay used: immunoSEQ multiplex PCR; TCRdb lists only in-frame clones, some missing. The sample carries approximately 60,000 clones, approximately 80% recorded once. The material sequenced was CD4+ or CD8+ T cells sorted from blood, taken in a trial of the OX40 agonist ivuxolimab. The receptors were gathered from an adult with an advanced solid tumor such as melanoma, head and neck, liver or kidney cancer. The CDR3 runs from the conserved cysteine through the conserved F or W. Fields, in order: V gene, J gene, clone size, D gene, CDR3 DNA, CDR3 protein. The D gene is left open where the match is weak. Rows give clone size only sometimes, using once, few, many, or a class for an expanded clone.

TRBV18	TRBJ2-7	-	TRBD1	TGTGCCAGCTCATACAGGGGGCGGGAGCAGTACTTC	CASSYRGREQYF
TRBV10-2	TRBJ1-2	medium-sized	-	TGCGCCAGCAGTGGTATGACCTATGGCTACACCTTC	CASSGMTYGYTF
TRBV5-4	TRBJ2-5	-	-	TGTGCCAGCAGCCCCCGTGGGGGGAGGAATGGAGAGACCCAGTACTTC	CASSPRGGRNGETQYF
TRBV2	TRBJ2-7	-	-	TGTGCCAGCAGTGTACCCCCCAACAGGGACGAGCAGTACTTC	CASSVPPNRDEQYF
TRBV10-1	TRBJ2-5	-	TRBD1	TGCGCCAGCAGTAGGGACAGGGGAAAAGGAGAGACCCAGTACTTC	CASSRDRGKGETQYF
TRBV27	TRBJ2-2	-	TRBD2	TGTGCCAGCAGTTTCACAGCGGGATCGAACACCGGGGAGCTGTTTTTT	CASSFTAGSNTGELFF
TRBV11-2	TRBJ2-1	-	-	TGTGCCAGCAGCTTAGACGGTGAGCAGTTCTTC	CASSLDGEQFF
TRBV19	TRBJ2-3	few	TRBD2	TGTGCCAGTAGTAGCGGGAGGAGCACAGATACGCAGTATTTT	CASSSGRSTDTQYF
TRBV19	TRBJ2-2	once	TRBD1	TGTGCCAGTATACGGAATCAGGGGGTGAACGGGGAGCTGTTTTTT	CASIRNQGVNGELFF
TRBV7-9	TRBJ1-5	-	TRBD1	TGTGCCAGCAGCCAAACTGACCTTACCGGGACAGTTAGCAATCAGCCCCAGCATTTT	CASSQTDLTGTVSNQPQHF
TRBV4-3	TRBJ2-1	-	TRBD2	TGCGCCAGCAGCCAAGATCGGCTGCGGGGGGGCTCGAATGAGCAGTTCTTC	CASSQDRLRGGSNEQFF
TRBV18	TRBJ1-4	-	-	TGTGCCAGCTCACCGCTCGAAGACATTTATGAAAAACTGTTTTTT	CASSPLEDIYEKLFF
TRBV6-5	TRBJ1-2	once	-	TGTGCCAGCAGGGCCCCTGGGGGCGGCTACACCTTC	CASRAPGGGYTF
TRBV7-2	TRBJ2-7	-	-	TGTGCCAGCAGCTTAGGGGCAGGGAGATCCTACGAGCAGTACTTC	CASSLGAGRSYEQYF
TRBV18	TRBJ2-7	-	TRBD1	TGTGCCAGCTCACAGGGACAGGTCTACGAGCAGTACTTC	CASSQGQVYEQYF
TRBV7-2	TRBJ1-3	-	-	TGTGCCAGCAGCTTACCGGGAAACACCATATATTTT	CASSLPGNTIYF
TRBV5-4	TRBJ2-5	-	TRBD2	TGTGCCAGCAGCGTGGGAGGGACGCAAGAGACCCAGTACTTC	CASSVGGTQETQYF
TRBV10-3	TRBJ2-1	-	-	TGTGCCATCAGTCCCGGACACCCAGAGAATGAGCAGTTCTTC	CAISPGHPENEQFF
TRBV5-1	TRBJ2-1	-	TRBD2	TGCGCCAGCAGCTTGGTTCTAGCGGGAGTCAATGAGCAGTTCTTC	CASSLVLAGVNEQFF
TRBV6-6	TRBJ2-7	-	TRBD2	TGTGCCACCCACCGGACTAGCCCTTACGAGCAGTACTTC	CATHRTSPYEQYF
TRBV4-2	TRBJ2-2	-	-	TGTGCCAGCAGTGCCAGATGGAACACCGGGGAGCTGTTTTTT	CASSARWNTGELFF
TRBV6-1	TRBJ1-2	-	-	TGTGCCAGCAGTTGGACAACTAACTATGGCTACACCTTC	CASSWTTNYGYTF
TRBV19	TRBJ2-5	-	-	TGTGCCAGTAGCCGGAAGCTGAGGGAGACCCAGTACTTC	CASSRKLRETQYF
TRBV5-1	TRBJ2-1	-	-	TGCGCCAGCAGCTTCGGTCAGGGCAATGAGCAGTTCTTC	CASSFGQGNEQFF
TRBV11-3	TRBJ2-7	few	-	TGTGCCAGCAGCTTGGGTAGGGTCTCCTACGAGCAGTACTTC	CASSLGRVSYEQYF
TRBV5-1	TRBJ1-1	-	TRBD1	TGCGCCAGCAGCCCCGGGACAGGGTGGAACACTGAAGCTTTCTTT	CASSPGTGWNTEAFF
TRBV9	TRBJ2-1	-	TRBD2	TGTGCCAGCAGCCCGCGGGAGCGAGCCGAGCAGTTCTTC	CASSPRERAEQFF
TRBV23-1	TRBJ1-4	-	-	TGCGCCAGCAGCCGGCGGACGGAAATGGGGGAAAAACTGTTTTTT	CASSRRTEMGEKLFF
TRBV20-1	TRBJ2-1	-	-	TGCAGTGCTGCCAAACTTCGGGAGCAGTTCTTC	CSAAKLREQFF
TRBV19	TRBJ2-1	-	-	TGTGCCAGTAGTACCCGCGGGGGCCCCTTTTACAATGAGCAGTTCTTC	CASSTRGGPFYNEQFF
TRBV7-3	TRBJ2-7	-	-	TGTGCCAGCAGCTTATCGGAGGGGCTCGAGCAGTACTTC	CASSLSEGLEQYF
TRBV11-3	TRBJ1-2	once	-	TGTGCCAGCAGCTTAGACGTCTATGGCTACACCTTC	CASSLDVYGYTF
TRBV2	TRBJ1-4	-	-	TGTGCCAGCAGTGGGGGGGGAAAACTGTTTTTT	CASSGGGKLFF
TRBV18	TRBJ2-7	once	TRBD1	TGTGCCAGCTCACCCGGGGGACAGGATGGGACCTACGAGCAGTACTTC	CASSPGGQDGTYEQYF
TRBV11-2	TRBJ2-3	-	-	TGTGCCAGCAGCTTGGACGGGAGCGTAGATACGCAGTATTTT	CASSLDGSVDTQYF
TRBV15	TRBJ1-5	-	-	TGTGCCACCAGCAGAGATTTGGCAGTCGATCAGCCCCAGCATTTT	CATSRDLAVDQPQHF